The sample holds a few counts of the clone carrying this TCR beta chain. Original processing notes: By means of reference gene primer amplification, nucleated cell counts were estimated. Generated by immunoSEQ multiplex PCR, the TCRdb table keeps only in-frame clones and is missing some. The V and J calls and clone size are taken from that table; D and trimming were inferred from the DNA. The sample yields over 45,000 clones, approximately 84% seen once. This record comes from a study of blood T cell repertoires in COVID-19. Study in general: Nucleic acid was either cDNA or gDNA, and it came from T cells, B-cell-depleted T cells, or PBMCs.

Unmatched junction bases numbered 5, after V lost 0 bases and J lost 6 bases. CDR1 is MGHRA and CDR2 is YSYEKL in the germline V gene. The CDR3 has 15 amino acids. The specimen sequenced was peripheral blood. The source of this sequence is a man aged 45-65 years with active COVID-19. The genes are TRBV4-1 and TRBJ1-5; 7 nucleotides align to TRBD1. CDR3 in DNA: TGCGCCAGCAGCCAAGACACAGGGGTGGCTCAGCCCCAGCATTTT. This codes for CASSQDTGVAQPQHF.